These T cell receptor beta chains were read from a single sample in a study of vaccination and CD4 T cells after COVID-19. These receptors have no identified antigens. TCRdb re-derived calls from the PCR reads in MiXCR, one entry per CDR3 protein. The table has around 10,000 distinct CDR3 sequences, under 40% seen once. The sequenced material came from CD4+ T cells from blood, cultured in vitro. The receptors come from a human donor in good health. Both conserved end residues are part of each CDR3. D genes are given only for firm matches. Clone sizes are given selectively: once, few, many, or a class where the clone is expanded.

TRBJ1-2 | TRBV6-5 | few | NA | CASSYGQGNGGYTF | TGTGCCAGCAGTTACGGCCAGGGAAATGGGGGCTACACCTTC
TRBJ1-1 | TRBV20-1 | few | NA | CSAVDRVGTEAFF | TGCAGTGCAGTGGACAGAGTGGGCACTGAAGCTTTCTTT
TRBJ1-2 | TRBV7-9 | few | NA | CASSLVRQTWGYGYTF | TGTGCCAGCAGCTTAGTTCGACAGACCTGGGGGTATGGCTACACCTTC
TRBJ2-3 | TRBV7-3 | NA | NA | CASSLQGSDTQYF | TGTGCCAGCAGCTTACAGGGCAGCGATACGCAGTATTTT
TRBJ1-3 | TRBV20-1 | NA | NA | CSARVSRTGNTIYF | TGCAGTGCTAGAGTAAGCCGAACTGGAAACACCATATATTTT
TRBJ2-7 | TRBV21-1 | once | NA | CASSKGPSWLQRGYEQYF | TGTGCCAGCAGCAAAGGCCCATCCTGGTTGCAGCGGGGCTACGAGCAGTACTTC
TRBJ2-4 | TRBV20-1 | NA | TRBD2 | CSAPSLADKNIQYF | TGCAGTGCGCCCTCCCTAGCGGACAAAAACATTCAGTACTTC
TRBJ2-7 | TRBV6-1 | once | TRBD1 | CASSRDRRGYEQYF | TGTGCCAGCAGTCGGGACAGGAGAGGCTACGAGCAGTACTTC
TRBJ1-4 | TRBV7-8 | NA | NA | CASSRTEEKLFF | TGTGCCAGCAGCCGGACGGAGGAAAAACTGTTTTTT
TRBJ2-3 | TRBV28 | NA | NA | CASSPPPGMGTQYF | TGTGCCAGCAGTCCACCTCCAGGGATGGGTACGCAGTATTTT
TRBJ2-3 | TRBV7-3 | NA | NA | CASSSNGARGTDTQYF | TGTGCCAGCAGCTCTAATGGGGCGAGAGGCACAGATACGCAGTATTTT
TRBJ2-5 | TRBV28 | NA | NA | CASSADIFQETQYF | TGTGCCAGCAGTGCGGACATCTTCCAAGAGACCCAGTACTTC
TRBJ1-1 | TRBV20-1 | few | TRBD1 | CSASQGHTEAFF | TGCAGTGCTTCACAGGGGCACACTGAAGCTTTCTTT
TRBJ2-3 | TRBV6-4 | few | NA | CASSDSGLGTDTQYF | TGTGCCAGCAGTGACTCAGGGCTGGGGACAGATACGCAGTATTTT
TRBJ1-2 | TRBV11-3 | NA | TRBD1 | CASSLVPPSGTGPYGYTF | TGTGCCAGCAGCTTAGTCCCTCCGTCCGGGACAGGTCCTTATGGCTACACCTTC
TRBJ2-3 | TRBV7-9 | NA | NA | CASSRERGTDTQYF | TGTGCCAGCAGCCGTGAAAGGGGCACAGATACGCAGTATTTT
TRBJ2-7 | TRBV19 | NA | TRBD1 | CASSLHRGEQYF | TGTGCCAGTAGTCTTCACAGGGGCGAGCAGTACTTC
TRBJ1-1 | TRBV28 | NA | NA | CASSSTGLRYTEAFF | TGTGCCAGCAGCTCTACGGGCCTTCGGTACACTGAAGCTTTCTTT
TRBJ2-1 | TRBV20-1 | NA | TRBD2 | CSANPSGRNEQFF | TGCAGTGCTAACCCTAGCGGGAGGAATGAGCAGTTCTTC
TRBJ2-7 | TRBV6-1 | NA | TRBD1 | CASSRTGDRTYEQYF | TGTGCCAGCAGCCGCACCGGGGACAGAACCTACGAGCAGTACTTC
TRBJ2-2 | TRBV28 | NA | TRBD2 | CASSFWELAGGPGELFF | TGTGCCAGCAGTTTCTGGGAACTAGCGGGCGGACCCGGGGAGCTGTTTTTT
TRBJ2-7 | TRBV10-3 | few | NA | CAIRAFQGSYEQYF | TGTGCCATCAGGGCCTTCCAAGGGTCATACGAGCAGTACTTC
TRBJ1-1 | TRBV6-1 | few | TRBD1 | CASRETGNTEAFF | TGTGCCAGCAGAGAGACAGGGAATACCGAAGCTTTCTTT
TRBJ1-5 | TRBV6-2/TRBV6-3 | few | NA | CASSSRLASLVSNQPQHF | TGTGCCAGCAGTTCCCGCCTTGCCAGCCTTGTTAGCAATCAGCCCCAGCATTTT
TRBJ2-2 | TRBV7-2 | NA | NA | CASSLSQNTGELFF | TGTGCCAGCAGCTTGAGTCAGAACACCGGGGAGCTGTTTTTT
TRBJ1-2 | TRBV27 | NA | NA | CASSLLGARRGYTF | TGTGCCAGCAGTTTGCTGGGGGCGCGGAGAGGCTACACCTTC
TRBJ1-5 | TRBV18 | NA | NA | CASSKATWNEPQHF | TGTGCCAGCTCAAAGGCAACTTGGAATGAGCCCCAGCATTTT
TRBJ2-1 | TRBV7-9 | few | TRBD2 | CASSQSGTSGSIEQFF | TGTGCCAGCAGTCAGTCCGGGACTAGCGGGAGTATTGAGCAGTTCTTC
TRBJ2-5 | TRBV28 | NA | NA | CASSGTRQETQYF | TGTGCCAGCAGCGGGACCCGCCAAGAGACCCAGTACTTC